A single sample gave rise to the 15 T cell receptor beta chains below, sequenced in a study of OX40 agonist ivuxolimab in advanced cancers. The repertoire was sequenced with immunoSEQ multiplex PCR; TCRdb's copy has only in-frame clones and lacks some. The sample records about 5,500 clones, 84% being singletons. Material: CD4+ or CD8+ T cells sorted from blood, obtained in a trial of the OX40 agonist ivuxolimab. Receptor source: an adult with an advanced solid tumor such as melanoma, head and neck, liver or kidney cancer.

The chain recombines TRBV6-5 with TRBJ1-6, with no clear D. From germline, CDR1 is MNHEY and CDR2 SVGAGI. The CDR3 has 13 amino acids. V dropped 7 bases and J dropped 7 bases, with 11 bases sitting between them. The CDR3 protein is CASTTTLNSPLHF. The CDR3 DNA is TGTGCCAGCACCACGACCCTAAATTCACCCCTCCACTTT.

The chain combines TRBV13 with TRBJ2-1; TRBD2 matches 9 bases. CDR3 length: 15 amino acids. The germline V gene has CDR1 PRHDT and CDR2 FYEKMQ (reference sequence). After removal of 3 bases from V and 5 bases from J, the junction contained 5 bases not matched to a gene. CDR3: CASSFSGSVNNEQFF. Here the CDR3 DNA reads TGTGCCAGCAGCTTTAGCGGGAGCGTGAACAATGAGCAGTTCTTC.

J is TRBJ2-7 and V is TRBV11-2; 9 positions agree with TRBD2. The CDR3 runs 15 residues. Germline V gene lookup returns CDR1 SGHAT and CDR2 FQNNGV. V shed 5 bases and J 2 bases; nucleotides not matched to a gene: 7. CDR3 amino acids: CASSPETSGAYEQYF. The DNA of the CDR3 is TGTGCCAGCAGCCCTGAGACTAGCGGAGCCTACGAGCAGTACTTC.

The chain combines TRBV4-1 with TRBJ1-6; the match to TRBD1 covers 9 bases. Germline values: CDR1 MGHRA, CDR2 YSYEKL. Trimming cost V 1 base and J 7 bases; bases outside gene matches: 5. CDR3 length: 16 residues. Here the CDR3 DNA reads TGCGCCAGCAGCCAAGTGTCAGGGACAGGGAATTCACCCCTCCACTTT. This sequence encodes CASSQVSGTGNSPLHF.

This rearrangement joins TRBV27 to TRBJ2-7; 8 nucleotides align to TRBD2. CDR1 is MNHEY and CDR2 is SMNVEV in the germline V gene (reference sequence). Unmatched junction bases numbered 13, after V lost 7 bases and J lost 5 bases. The CDR3 sequence is 15 residues long. The CDR3 bases are TGTGCCAGCACCCCAAGCCGGGAGGGTCTCCACGAGCAGTACTTC. Translating it yields CASTPSREGLHEQYF.

The count of this clone is one. The chain couples TRBV2 to TRBJ1-2; no clear D. Trimming cost V 1 base and J 8 bases, with 5 bases left between them. The germline gives CDR1 SNHLY, CDR2 FYNNEI. The CDR3 consists of 11 residues. CDR3 DNA sequence: TGTGCCAGCAGTGAAGGGTGGGGCTACACCTTC. Translation: CASSEGWGYTF.

With respect to this clone: A junction end diverges from the germline sequence, so it may reflect a read error. The chain is built from TRBV7-9 and TRBJ2-5; 7 nucleotides agree with TRBD1. Germline V gives CDR1 SEHNR, CDR2 FQNEAQ (reference sequence). The CDR3 contains 17 residues. CDR3 sequence reads: CASSLDDRAILQGTQYF. The CDR3 DNA reads as TGTGCCAGCAGCTTAGACGACAGGGCTATACTCCAAGGGACCCAGTACTTC. The full variable domain, in which reference TRBV7-9 and TRBJ2-5 provide the parts outside the CDR3, is DTGVSQNPRHKITKRGQNVTFRCDPISEHNRLYWYRQTLGQGPEFLTYFQNEAQLEKSRLLSDRFSAERPKGSFSTLEIQRTEQGDSAMYLCASSLDDRAILQGTQYFGPGTRLLVL.

This clone has only a few counts. The chain joins TRBV5-6 to TRBJ1-5; D may be TRBD1 (5 bases). V lost 3 bases to trimming and J lost 7 bases, with 11 bases between them. CDR3 size: 13 residues. Germline V gene data show CDR1 as SGHDT and CDR2 as YYEEEE. Here the CDR3 reads CASSSGAGQPQHF. As DNA, the CDR3 is TGTGCCAGCAGCTCCGGGGCAGGACAGCCCCAGCATTTT.

The chain has TRBV7-8 and TRBJ2-7, with 8 nucleotides matching TRBD1. Germline V lookup: CDR1 SGHVS, CDR2 FQNEAQ. This CDR3 has 17 amino acids. Losses at the gene ends were 1 base for V and 3 bases for J; bases not matched to a gene: 11. This CDR3 is CASSLDGTGRGGYEQYF. The CDR3 region has the DNA TGTGCCAGCAGCTTAGACGGGACAGGTCGCGGAGGCTACGAGCAGTACTTC.

The table lists this clone with a count of one. The J gene is TRBJ2-2, the V gene TRBV7-8; D remains ambiguous. The V end lost 9 bases, the J end lost 6 bases, and 11 bases lay between the germline ends. This CDR3 region has 12 residues. Germline loops: CDR1 SGHVS, CDR2 FQNEAQ. In DNA form, the CDR3 reads TGTGCCAGTACTACTACGTCCGGGGAGCTGTTTTTT. Amino acids: CASTTTSGELFF.

The chain couples TRBV23-1 to TRBJ2-7, with D perhaps matching TRBD2 (6 bases). TRBV23-1 is an ORF for which the function is uncertain. The CDR3 consists of 15 residues. Trimming removed 4 bases at V and 6 bases at J, with 19 bases between. The CDR3 bases are TGCGCCAGCAGTCGCCGGGTCCCAAGGAGGGGCGAGCAGTACTTC. Translated: CASSRRVPRRGEQYF.

V and J are TRBV2 and TRBJ2-5, with 8 positions matching TRBD2. The CDR3 consists of 11 residues. Germline CDR1 SNHLY, CDR2 FYNNEI. V was clipped by 7 bases and J by 5 bases; unmatched bases: 0. CDR3 protein: CASTGGETQYF. The CDR3 DNA follows: TGTGCCAGCACGGGGGGGGAGACCCAGTACTTC.

The chain employs TRBV2 and TRBJ1-2; maybe TRBD1 (5 bases). V was clipped by 2 bases and J by 1 base, with 11 bases between them. The CDR3 extends over 15 amino acids. Germline assignment: CDR1 SNHLY and CDR2 FYNNEI. Written as DNA, the CDR3 is TGTGCCAGCAGTGAACGGCAGGGTGTTAACTATGGCTACACCTTC. This translates into CASSERQGVNYGYTF.

The rearrangement uses TRBV5-6 and TRBJ1-4; TRBD1 matches 8 bases. The CDR3 extends over 15 amino acids. V was clipped by 6 bases and J by 4 bases; unmatched bases: 8. The germline V gene encodes CDR1 SGHDT and CDR2 YYEEEE. For the CDR3, the DNA is TGTGCCAGCACCCCAGGACAGGGCTATAATGAAAAACTGTTTTTT. The encoded protein is CASTPGQGYNEKLFF.

The CDR3 region has the DNA TGTGCCAGCAGCTTAACGGCGGGAGTGGGGACAGATACGCAGTATTTT. Its protein is CASSLTAGVGTDTQYF. This chain uses TRBV7-3 with TRBJ2-3; 7 nucleotides line up with TRBD2. From germline, CDR1 is SGHTA and CDR2 FQGTGA. CDR3 length: 16 residues. The V and J ends lost 0 bases and 3 bases, in that order; junction bases with no gene match: 6.